Shown below are 16 T cell receptor beta chains from a single sample sequenced in a study of pediatric ulcerative colitis. During colonoscopy, one to two rectal pinch biopsies were collected. Assay: immunoSEQ multiplex PCR; the TCRdb copy retains only in-frame clones and omits some. The sample has about 35,000 clones; about 81% are singletons. Sequencing was carried out using gut tissue. The receptor set was obtained from a boy aged 5-17 years with mild ulcerative colitis.

The genes are TRBV5-4 and TRBJ2-5, with 9 positions matching TRBD2. V gave up 0 bases and J gave up 1 base; unmatched junction bases: 4. Germline assignment: CDR1 SGHNT and CDR2 YYREEE (reference sequence). This CDR3 contains 16 residues. CDR3 sequence reads: CASSLAGGGAQETQYF. Written as DNA, the CDR3 is TGTGCCAGCAGCTTGGCCGGCGGGGGGGCCCAAGAGACCCAGTACTTC.

The chain recombines TRBV6-6 with TRBJ1-2; 10 nucleotides agree with TRBD1. The CDR3 has 14 residues. The junction had 8 bases not matched to a gene; V was cut back by 5 bases and J by 8 bases. Germline lookup yields CDR1 MNHNY and CDR2 SVGAGI (reference sequence). The CDR3 sequence: CASSQGQGNVGYTF. CDR3 coding DNA: TGTGCCAGCAGTCAGGGACAGGGGAATGTCGGCTACACCTTC.

The chain has TRBV5-8 and TRBJ1-1; tentative D call: TRBD1 (5 bases). The CDR3 loop spans 13 amino acids. Germline V gene lookup returns CDR1 SGHTS and CDR2 YDEGEE. Trimming took 6 bases from V and 0 from J, leaving 9 bases between them. Here the CDR3 reads CASTWGLNTEAFF. CDR3 coding DNA: TGTGCCAGCACATGGGGACTGAACACTGAAGCTTTCTTT.

DNA of the CDR3: TGTGCCAGCAAACGTCTAGCCCTCACAGATACGCAGTATTTT. Protein product: CASKRLALTDTQYF. The V gene is TRBV6-6, the J gene TRBJ2-3; D is perhaps TRBD2 (5 bases). This CDR3 comprises 14 residues. V lost 7 bases and J 2 bases, leaving 13 bases between the germline ends. Germline V gene data show CDR1 as MNHNY and CDR2 as SVGAGI (reference sequence).

The chain carries TRBV30 and TRBJ1-5; D unclear. V was cut by 1 base and J by 0 bases, with 7 bases left in between. The length of the CDR3 is 14 residues. In germline, CDR1 is GTSNPN, CDR2 SVGIG (reference sequence). Here the CDR3 reads CAWSGHYSNQPQHF. The CDR3 region has the DNA TGTGCCTGGAGTGGACACTATAGCAATCAGCCCCAGCATTTT. The whole variable domain, filled in from reference TRBV30 and TRBJ1-5, reads SQTIHQWPATLVQPVGSPLSLECTVEGTSNPNLYWYRQAAGRGLQLLFYSVGIGQISSEVPQNLSASRPQDRQFILSSKKLLLSDSGFYLCAWSGHYSNQPQHFGDGTRLSIL.

This clone turned up a few times. The rearrangement joins TRBV6-5 to TRBJ2-2; D unclear. This CDR3 region has 13 residues. CDR1 MNHEY and CDR2 SVGAGI come from the germline V gene. Trimming pared 5 bases from V and 8 bases from J, leaving 12 bases between. CDR3 amino acids: CASSPMEWGELFF. In DNA form, the CDR3 reads TGTGCCAGCAGTCCCATGGAATGGGGGGAGCTGTTTTTT.

The chain uses TRBV6-1 and TRBJ1-1, with a possible D match to TRBD1 (5 bases). This CDR3 has 15 residues. The V and J ends lost 7 bases and 1 base respectively, with 16 bases between them. From germline, CDR1 is MNHNS and CDR2 SASEGT. CDR3 amino acids: CASTSHRWENTEAFF. The CDR3 DNA follows: TGTGCCAGCACCTCGCACAGGTGGGAGAACACTGAAGCTTTCTTT.

V gene TRBV5-6 combines with J gene TRBJ2-7; TRBD1 might be the D (6 bases). V lost 2 bases to trimming and J lost 5 bases, with 11 bases between them. Germline CDR1 SGHDT, CDR2 YYEEEE. The CDR3 loop spans 13 amino acids. The CDR3 here is CASSFPGAHEQYF. The CDR3 region has the DNA TGTGCCAGCAGCTTCCCAGGGGCCCACGAGCAGTACTTC.

This chain uses TRBV7-9 with TRBJ1-6; no clear D. In germline, CDR1 is SEHNR, CDR2 FQNEAQ (reference sequence). This CDR3 spans 12 amino acids. The V end lost 3 bases, the J end lost 9 bases, and 6 bases lay between the germline ends. Written as DNA, the CDR3 is TGTGCCAGCAGCTTTAGGTTTTCACCCCTCCACTTT. This encodes CASSFRFSPLHF. Filled out from reference TRBV7-9 and TRBJ1-6, the complete variable domain reads DTGVSQNPRHKITKRGQNVTFRCDPISEHNRLYWYRQTLGQGPEFLTYFQNEAQLEKSRLLSDRFSAERPKGSFSTLEIQRTEQGDSAMYLCASSFRFSPLHFGNGTRLTVT.

This sequence joins TRBV6-1 and TRBJ2-1, with D possibly being TRBD2 (5 bases). Germline assignment: CDR1 MNHNS and CDR2 SASEGT. The length of the CDR3 is 14 residues. Trimming stripped 6 bases from V and 1 base from J, with 10 bases between. CDR3 sequence reads: CASRVAGSYNEQFF. DNA for the CDR3: TGTGCCAGCAGGGTCGCGGGTTCCTACAATGAGCAGTTCTTC.

The V call is TRBV5-1, the J call TRBJ1-1, with a possible D match to TRBD1 (5 bases). V was clipped by 5 bases and J by 1 base, with 9 bases between them. The length of the CDR3 is 13 residues. The germline gives CDR1 SGHRS, CDR2 YFSETQ. CDR3: CASSSTGNTEAFF. CDR3 bases: TGCGCCAGCAGTTCTACAGGGAACACTGAAGCTTTCTTT. The full variable domain, its missing parts supplied by reference TRBV5-1 and TRBJ1-1, is KAGVTQTPRYLIKTRGQQVTLSCSPISGHRSVSWYQQTPGQGLQFLFEYFSETQRNKGNFPGRFSGRQFSNSRSEMNVSTLELGDSALYLCASSSTGNTEAFFGQGTRLTVV.

The genes are TRBV5-1 and TRBJ1-2; TRBD1 agrees at 9 bases. The CDR3 spans 15 residues. Unmatched junction bases numbered 9, after V lost 1 base and J lost 8 bases. CDR1 is SGHRS and CDR2 is YFSETQ in the germline V gene. The CDR3 loop reads CASSLFYRGQVGYTF. DNA of the CDR3: TGCGCCAGCAGCTTGTTTTACAGGGGGCAGGTGGGCTACACCTTC.

The rearrangement joins TRBV21-1 to TRBJ2-3; the table's TRBD2 call for D was not verified on the DNA. TRBV21-1 is a listed pseudogene. This CDR3 contains 15 residues. The CDR3 DNA reads as TGTGCCAGCACCAGGACTAGCATATACCCAAACACGCAGTATTTT. This translates into CASTRTSIYPNTQYF.

The chain couples TRBV6-5 to TRBJ2-7, with D tentatively TRBD1 or TRBD2 (5 bases each). The length of the CDR3 is 14 residues. Trimming took 8 bases from V and 1 from J, leaving 15 bases between them. The V gene's germline CDR1 is MNHEY and CDR2 SVGAGI. CDR3 in DNA: TGTGCCAGCCGGAGGACAAAAGATTCCTACGAGCAGTACTTC. Amino acids: CASRRTKDSYEQYF.

This clone was counted between two and nine times. The chain links TRBV18 to TRBJ2-7, with 7 bases that match TRBD2. Germline V gene lookup returns CDR1 KGHSH and CDR2 LQKENI. The CDR3 extends over 15 amino acids. V lost 8 bases to trimming and J lost 3 bases; unmatched junction nucleotides: 13. The DNA of the CDR3 is TGTGCCAGCACCACCGCAGCGGGGAAAGGCTACGAGCAGTACTTC. Translated: CASTTAAGKGYEQYF.

V usage is TRBV9 and J usage is TRBJ2-6; D gene ambiguous. This CDR3 comprises 13 residues. CDR1 SGDLS and CDR2 YYNGEE come from the germline V gene. V lost 4 bases to trimming and J lost 0 bases, with 2 bases between them. The CDR3 DNA follows: TGTGCCAGCAGCTACTCTGGGGCCAACGTCCTGACTTTC. It codes for CASSYSGANVLTF. The complete variable domain, with remaining parts taken from reference TRBV9 and TRBJ2-6, reads DSGVTQTPKHLITATGQRVTLRCSPRSGDLSVYWYQQSLDQGLQFLIQYYNGEERAKGNILERFSAQQFPDLHSELNLSSLELGDSALYFCASSYSGANVLTFGAGSRLTVL.